This T cell receptor beta chain was identified in a study of CD8+ T cells in alopecia areata. In each case, RNA was isolated and then reverse transcribed into cDNA as the sequencing template. This table comes from immunoSEQ multiplex PCR, and its TCRdb copy is limited to in-frame clones, with some not included. In the table there are 100,000 to 130,000 clones, 55% to 60% of which are singletons. Both CD4+ and CD8+ T cells were separated by sorting PBMCs. This clone has more than one count but fewer than ten. Its antigen remains unidentified. Broader study findings: Resident alphabeta T-cell populations of normal skin are likewise subject to sequencing in scalp samples.

The receptor's source is a human donor with alopecia areata. Sequences were obtained from NKG2D-low CD8+ T cells sorted from blood.

For the CDR3, the DNA is TGTGCCAGCAGTTTGCAGCCGGGCCCTACCTACGAGCAGTACTTC. It encodes CASSLQPGPTYEQYF. J is TRBJ2-7 and V is TRBV27; D is undetermined. This CDR3 has 15 amino acids. Between the trimmed V and J ends, which lost 3 bases and 2 bases, there was a span of 14 bases. Germline values: CDR1 MNHEY, CDR2 SMNVEV (reference sequence).